A selection of T cell receptor beta chains follows, all from one sample in a study of Graves' ophthalmopathy and Graves' hyperthyroidism. TCRdb re-derived calls from the multiplex PCR reads in MiXCR, one entry per CDR3 protein. Among 220,000 or so distinct CDR3 sequences, 20% to 25% were seen once, and the ten largest hold around two fifths. Sequenced material: peripheral blood. These TCRs come from a woman aged 45-59 years with Graves' ophthalmopathy. Each CDR3 is given with its conserved first and last residue. Each record gives: clone size, V gene, D gene, J gene, CDR3 DNA, CDR3 protein. A D gene is named only where the DNA matches it firmly. Not all rows give a size; the values are once, few, many and, for expanded clones, a class.

few	TRBV18	TRBD2	TRBJ2-5	TGTGCCAGCTCAGACGGGACTAGCGGGAGCGTGCTGGAGACCCAGTACTTC	CASSDGTSGSVLETQYF
-	TRBV30	-	TRBJ2-2	TGTGCCTGGAGGGATCAGAACACCGGGGAGCTGTTTTTT	CAWRDQNTGELFF
many	TRBV5-5	-	TRBJ1-5	TGTGCCAGCAGCCTAGGACATTCCAATCAGCCCCAGCATTTT	CASSLGHSNQPQHF
many	TRBV7-2	-	TRBJ1-5	TGTGCCAGCAGCCAAAGAGTGAGAGGGTATCAGCCCCAGCATTTT	CASSQRVRGYQPQHF
few	TRBV3-1	-	TRBJ2-7	TGTGCCAGCAGCCCGTGGAGGGCCTACGAGCAGTACTTC	CASSPWRAYEQYF
few	TRBV5-1	TRBD1	TRBJ2-6	TGCGCCAGCTTGGTTTTTGGGACAGAGAATTTTGCGGCCAACGTCCTGACTTTC	CASLVFGTENFAANVLTF
many	TRBV6-5	TRBD2	TRBJ2-7	TGTGCCAGCAGTTACTCGGTAGCGGGTAGTCACGAGCAGTACTTC	CASSYSVAGSHEQYF
many	TRBV19	TRBD2	TRBJ2-2	TGTGCCAGCACAACTAGCGGGAGGGCCCGGACCGGGGAGCTGTTTTTT	CASTTSGRARTGELFF
many	TRBV12-3/TRBV12-4	TRBD2	TRBJ2-5	TGTGCCAGCACCGATCTAGCGGGAGGCCAAGAGACCCAGTACTTC	CASTDLAGGQETQYF
-	TRBV28	-	TRBJ2-5	TGTGCCAGCAGTACCGGACCGCCCGGCGTCCAGTACTTC	CASSTGPPGVQYF
many	TRBV11-2	-	TRBJ1-3	TGTGCCAGCAGCTCGGGGGCGGCAGACTCTGGAAACACCATATATTTT	CASSSGAADSGNTIYF
-	TRBV12-3/TRBV12-4	-	TRBJ1-6	TGTGCCAGCAGGAGAACAGGGCGGGATTCACCCCTCCACTTT	CASRRTGRDSPLHF
-	TRBV5-1	-	TRBJ2-2	TGCGCCAGCAGCTTGGTTCAGGGCAAGAACACCGGGGAGCTGTTTTTT	CASSLVQGKNTGELFF
many	TRBV29-1	TRBD2	TRBJ2-5	TGCAGCGTTGACGGCGGGAGATGGTTAAGGGAGACCCAGTACTTC	CSVDGGRWLRETQYF
many	TRBV28	-	TRBJ2-7	TGTGCCAGCAGTTTACAGGTCATCAGGGGCGGCGAGCAGTACTTC	CASSLQVIRGGEQYF
-	TRBV27	TRBD1	TRBJ2-5	TGTGCCAGCAGTGCAGACCCCAGGGGGGAGACCCAGTACTTC	CASSADPRGETQYF
many	TRBV27	-	TRBJ1-1	TGTGCCAGCAGTATTGCGATCCGGAACACTGAAGCTTTCTTT	CASSIAIRNTEAFF
-	TRBV6-5	TRBD2	TRBJ2-7	TGTGCCAGCAGTTGGACTAGCGGTAGCTCCTACGAGCAGTACTTC	CASSWTSGSSYEQYF
many	TRBV3-1	-	TRBJ1-1	TGTGCCAGCAGCCAAGGGGGGACGAAGGGTGAAGCTTTCTTT	CASSQGGTKGEAFF
few	TRBV10-3	-	TRBJ2-3	TGTGCCATCAGTGACGGGGGAGCGAGCACAGATACGCAGTATTTT	CAISDGGASTDTQYF
-	TRBV28	-	TRBJ2-2	TGTGCCAGCAGGGGTTATGGGGAGCTGTTTTTT	CASRGYGELFF
-	TRBV9	-	TRBJ2-6	TGTGCCAGCAGCCCCGGGCCTACCTACTCTGGGGCCAACGTCCTGACTTTC	CASSPGPTYSGANVLTF
many	TRBV27	-	TRBJ1-1	TGTGCCAGCAGTCACCCTGAGGGGACTGAAGCTTTCTTT	CASSHPEGTEAFF
many	TRBV6-5	TRBD2	TRBJ2-2	TGTGCCAGCACCAGCGGGAGGGCACAATTCACCGGGGAGCTGTTTTTT	CASTSGRAQFTGELFF
many	TRBV20-1	TRBD1	TRBJ1-2	TGCAGTGCTAGAGACTTCGACAGGGACTATGGCTACACCTTC	CSARDFDRDYGYTF
many	TRBV11-2	-	TRBJ1-2	TGTGCCAGCAGCTTTGACCGGGAGGTCTATGGCTACACCTTC	CASSFDREVYGYTF
-	TRBV2	TRBD1	TRBJ2-6	TGTGCCAGCAGCGCCGGGACAGGGGGCTCTGGGGCCAACGTCCCGACTTTC	CASSAGTGGSGANVPTF
many	TRBV30	TRBD2	TRBJ2-7	TGTGCCTGGAGCCTAGCGGGAGCGGACCTCAGGGAGTACTTC	CAWSLAGADLREYF
many	TRBV10-3	-	TRBJ1-6	TGTGCCACCTCCACGGGACAAATAAATTCACCCCTCCACTTT	CATSTGQINSPLHF
many	TRBV12-3/TRBV12-4	-	TRBJ1-1	TGTGCCAGCAGTCCCATAGAGGCGGGAGCTTTCTTT	CASSPIEAGAFF
many	TRBV20-1	-	TRBJ2-4	TGCAGTGCTAGGTCTAGCGCCGGGAACATTCAGTACTTC	CSARSSAGNIQYF
many	TRBV20-1	-	TRBJ2-7	TGCAGTGCTAGGGGGAGTTCCCTCGAGCAGTACTTC	CSARGSSLEQYF
many	TRBV6-1	-	TRBJ2-3	TGTGCCAGCCTTTTCCAACAGGGCACAGATACGCAGTATTTT	CASLFQQGTDTQYF
many	TRBV2	-	TRBJ2-7	TGTGCCAACACCACTAGCTACTCTTCCTACGAGCAGTACTTC	CANTTSYSSYEQYF
few	TRBV7-9	-	TRBJ2-7	TGTGCCAGCAGCGCAGAAGTCTACGAGCAGTACTTC	CASSAEVYEQYF
many	TRBV7-2	-	TRBJ1-5	TGTGCCAGCAGCGCCGGGGGCCGGCCCAATCAGCCCCAGCATTTT	CASSAGGRPNQPQHF
many	TRBV29-1	-	TRBJ2-5	TGCAGCGTAGGGGCCGATCGGACCCAGTACTTC	CSVGADRTQYF
many	TRBV20-1	-	TRBJ2-2	TGCAGTGCCAAAGGACAGTACCCCGGGGAGCTGTTTTTT	CSAKGQYPGELFF
many	TRBV7-6	TRBD2	TRBJ2-5	TGTGCCAGCAGCTTAGTCCCAAAGGGGACTAGGTCAGAGACCCAGTACTTC	CASSLVPKGTRSETQYF
-	TRBV2	TRBD2	TRBJ2-7	TGTGCCAGCAGTCCTAGCGGGGCATCCTACGAGCAGTACTTC	CASSPSGASYEQYF